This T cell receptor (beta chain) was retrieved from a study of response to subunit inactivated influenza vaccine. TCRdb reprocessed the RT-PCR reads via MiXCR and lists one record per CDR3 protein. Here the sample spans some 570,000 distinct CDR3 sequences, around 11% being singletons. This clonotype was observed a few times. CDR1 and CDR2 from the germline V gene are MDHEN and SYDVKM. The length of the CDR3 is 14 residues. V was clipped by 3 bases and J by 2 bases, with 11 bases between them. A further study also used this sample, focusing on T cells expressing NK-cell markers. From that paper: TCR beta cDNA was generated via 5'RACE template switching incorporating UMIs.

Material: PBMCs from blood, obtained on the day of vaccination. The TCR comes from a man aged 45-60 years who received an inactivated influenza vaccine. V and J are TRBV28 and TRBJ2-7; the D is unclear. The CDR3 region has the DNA TGTGCCAGCAGTTTTATTGCTGTACCCTACGAGCAGTACTTC. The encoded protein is CASSFIAVPYEQYF.